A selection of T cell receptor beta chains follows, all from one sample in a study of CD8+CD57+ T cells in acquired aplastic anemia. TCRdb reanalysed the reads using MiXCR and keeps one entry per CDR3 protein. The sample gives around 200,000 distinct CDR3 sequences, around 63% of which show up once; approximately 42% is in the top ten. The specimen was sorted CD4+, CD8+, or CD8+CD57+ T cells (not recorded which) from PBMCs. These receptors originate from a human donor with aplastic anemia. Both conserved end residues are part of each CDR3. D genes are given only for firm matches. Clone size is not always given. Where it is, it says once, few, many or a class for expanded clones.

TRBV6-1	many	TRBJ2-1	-	TGTGCCAGCGGGGGGACAGACAATGAGCAGTTCTTC	CASGGTDNEQFF
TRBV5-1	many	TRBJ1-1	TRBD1	TGCGCCAGCAGCTTGGGCGACAGGGAATGGAACACTGAAGCTTTCTTT	CASSLGDREWNTEAFF
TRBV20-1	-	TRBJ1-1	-	TGCAGTGCGAAGACATGGGAGGGCACTGAAGCTTTCTTT	CSAKTWEGTEAFF
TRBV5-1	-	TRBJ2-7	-	TGCGCCAGCAGCACCACTTCAGGGTTCAACGAGCAGTACTTC	CASSTTSGFNEQYF
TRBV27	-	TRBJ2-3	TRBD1	TGTGCCAGCAGTCTAGGACAGGTCCTCAGCACAGATACGCAGTATTTT	CASSLGQVLSTDTQYF
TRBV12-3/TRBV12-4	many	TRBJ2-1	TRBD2	TGTGCCAGCAGTTTCCGTAGCGGGGGTACGTACAATGAGCAGTTCTTC	CASSFRSGGTYNEQFF
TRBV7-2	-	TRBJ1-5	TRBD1	TGTGCCAGCAGCCGACAGGGGGCCGGCAATCAGCCCCAGCATTTT	CASSRQGAGNQPQHF
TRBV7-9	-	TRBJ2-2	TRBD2	TGCGCCAGCAGCATCCGGACTAGCGGGGACACCGGGGAGCTGTTTTTT	CASSIRTSGDTGELFF
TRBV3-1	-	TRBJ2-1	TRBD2	TGTGCCAGCAGCCAAGACTTACAGCGGGGGTGGTATGAGCAGTTCTTC	CASSQDLQRGWYEQFF
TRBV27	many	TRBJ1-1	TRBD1	TGTGCCAGCAGTCCATGGGACAGCACTGAAGCTTTCTTT	CASSPWDSTEAFF
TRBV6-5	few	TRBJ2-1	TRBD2	TGTGCCAGCAGTTACTCCGGGGGGGGCACTAATGAGCAGTTCTTC	CASSYSGGGTNEQFF
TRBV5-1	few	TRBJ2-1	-	TGCGCCAGCAGCATCTCACAGGGTTACGATGAGCAGTTCTTC	CASSISQGYDEQFF
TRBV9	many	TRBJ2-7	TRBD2	TGTGCCAGCAGAGGTAGCGGGGACTACGAGCAGTACTTC	CASRGSGDYEQYF
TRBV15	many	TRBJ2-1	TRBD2	TGTGCCACCAGCCAGGGACTAGCGGGCAATGAGCAGTTCTTC	CATSQGLAGNEQFF
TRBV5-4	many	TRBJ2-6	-	TGTGCCAGCAGCTCGCTGGTGGGCGGGGCCAACGTCCTGACTTTC	CASSSLVGGANVLTF
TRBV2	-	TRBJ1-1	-	TGTGCCAGCAGGCCATCGGAACAAACGGGCGCTGAAGCTTTCTTT	CASRPSEQTGAEAFF
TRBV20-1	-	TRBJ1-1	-	TGCAGTGCTACCAGGACTGAAGCTTTCTTT	CSATRTEAFF
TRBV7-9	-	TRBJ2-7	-	TGTGCCAGCAGCTCCGCCCCGGCTGAGCAGTACTTC	CASSSAPAEQYF
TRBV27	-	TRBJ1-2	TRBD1	TGTGCCAGCAAGGAAACCGGGACAGGGAGGTTCTACACCTTC	CASKETGTGRFYTF
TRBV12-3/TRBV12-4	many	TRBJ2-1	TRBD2	TGTGCCAGCAGTTTTCCTAGCGGGGCTCTCACCGAGCAGTTCTTC	CASSFPSGALTEQFF
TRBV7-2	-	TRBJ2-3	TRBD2	TGTGCCAGCAGTCGAGTCCGGGGGGGCCGGGGAGATACGCAGTATTTT	CASSRVRGGRGDTQYF